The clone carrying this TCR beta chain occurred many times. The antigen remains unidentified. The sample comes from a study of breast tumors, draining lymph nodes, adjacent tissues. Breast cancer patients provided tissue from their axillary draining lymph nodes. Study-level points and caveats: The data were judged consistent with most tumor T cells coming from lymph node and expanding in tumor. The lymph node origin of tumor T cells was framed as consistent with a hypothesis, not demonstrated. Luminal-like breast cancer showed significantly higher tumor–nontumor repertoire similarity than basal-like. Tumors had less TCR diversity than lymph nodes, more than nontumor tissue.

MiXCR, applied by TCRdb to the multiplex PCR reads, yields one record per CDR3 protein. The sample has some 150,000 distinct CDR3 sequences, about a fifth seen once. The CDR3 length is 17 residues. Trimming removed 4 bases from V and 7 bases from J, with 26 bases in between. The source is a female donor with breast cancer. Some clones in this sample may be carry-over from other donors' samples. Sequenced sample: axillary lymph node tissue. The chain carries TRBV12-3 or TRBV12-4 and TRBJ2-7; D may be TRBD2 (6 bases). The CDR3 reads CASSSPGIGRYLGEQYF. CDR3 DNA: TGTGCCAGCAGTTCCCCTGGGATAGGGAGGTATCTAGGAGAGCAGTACTTC.